This is a list of T cell receptor beta chains from one sample in a study of T cells after yellow fever vaccination. TCRdb processed the 5' RACE reads anew with MiXCR; each CDR3 protein has one entry. The profile covers 100,000 to 150,000 distinct CDR3 sequences, with more than 7.5% appearing a single time and 40% taken by the ten largest. The source was CD8+ T cells sorted from PBMCs, collected on the day of the yellow fever booster vaccination. The receptors were gathered from a man younger than 35 who received the YFV17D yellow fever vaccine. CDR3s include the opening cysteine and the closing phenylalanine or tryptophan. Fields, in order: clone size, J gene, D gene, V gene, CDR3 DNA, CDR3 protein. A D gene is named only where the DNA matches it firmly. For some rows the clone size is stated as once, few or many, or as a class when expanded; others skip it.

clone_size: few; j_call: TRBJ1-3; d_call: -; v_call: TRBV12-3/TRBV12-4; cdr3_nt: TGTGCCAGCAGTGACAGCTACTCTGGAAACACCATATATTTT; cdr3_aa: CASSDSYSGNTIYF
clone_size: -; j_call: TRBJ1-2; d_call: TRBD1; v_call: TRBV5-4; cdr3_nt: TGTGCCAGCAGCTCCCCCGGGACAGCCATTTATGGCTACACCTTC; cdr3_aa: CASSSPGTAIYGYTF
clone_size: -; j_call: TRBJ2-3; d_call: -; v_call: TRBV20-1; cdr3_nt: TGCAGTGCTAGAGATCGGGCGGAAGGCACAGATACGCAGTATTTT; cdr3_aa: CSARDRAEGTDTQYF
clone_size: -; j_call: TRBJ2-6; d_call: -; v_call: TRBV7-9; cdr3_nt: TGTGCCAGCAGCCCCATTACAGGGATCGGCTCTGGGGCCAACGTCCTGACTTTC; cdr3_aa: CASSPITGIGSGANVLTF
clone_size: many; j_call: TRBJ2-5; d_call: -; v_call: TRBV9; cdr3_nt: TGTGCCAGCAGCCCCGAGGGGGGGGGCCAAGAGACCCAGTACTTC; cdr3_aa: CASSPEGGGQETQYF
clone_size: -; j_call: TRBJ1-2; d_call: -; v_call: TRBV6-1; cdr3_nt: TGTGCCAGCAGTCCGGCACGGGGCTACACCTTC; cdr3_aa: CASSPARGYTF
clone_size: -; j_call: TRBJ2-3; d_call: -; v_call: TRBV6-6; cdr3_nt: TGTGCCAGCAGTTACTACTCCTCAACCACTAGCACAGATACGCAGTATTTT; cdr3_aa: CASSYYSSTTSTDTQYF
clone_size: -; j_call: TRBJ2-1; d_call: -; v_call: TRBV5-4; cdr3_nt: TGTGCCAGCAGCTTAGTACAGGGTGAGCAGTTCTTC; cdr3_aa: CASSLVQGEQFF
clone_size: many; j_call: TRBJ2-3; d_call: -; v_call: TRBV29-1; cdr3_nt: TGCAGCGTTGACGCCTCGGAGGACACAGATACGCAGTATTTT; cdr3_aa: CSVDASEDTDTQYF
clone_size: many; j_call: TRBJ2-5; d_call: -; v_call: TRBV7-2; cdr3_nt: TGTGCCAGCAGCTTAACCGGACTATCAGAGACCCAGTACTTC; cdr3_aa: CASSLTGLSETQYF
clone_size: few; j_call: TRBJ1-2; d_call: TRBD1; v_call: TRBV27; cdr3_nt: TGTGCCAGCAGTTTATCGTTCACAGGGGGCTTGGCCTATGGCTACACCTTC; cdr3_aa: CASSLSFTGGLAYGYTF
clone_size: many; j_call: TRBJ1-1; d_call: -; v_call: TRBV7-6; cdr3_nt: TGTGCCAGCAGCTTATCGGGGGGCACTGAAGCTTTCTTT; cdr3_aa: CASSLSGGTEAFF
clone_size: few; j_call: TRBJ2-6; d_call: -; v_call: TRBV10-3; cdr3_nt: TGTGCCGCGTCGCCCGTTTCTGGGGCCAACGTCCTGACTTTC; cdr3_aa: CAASPVSGANVLTF
clone_size: -; j_call: TRBJ2-6; d_call: -; v_call: TRBV19; cdr3_nt: TGTGCCAGTAGTATCCAGTACTCTGGGGCCAACGTCCTGACTTTC; cdr3_aa: CASSIQYSGANVLTF
clone_size: -; j_call: TRBJ1-1; d_call: -; v_call: TRBV6-5; cdr3_nt: TGTGCCAGCAGTTACTCGACAGTTGGGGGGACTGAAGCTTTCTTT; cdr3_aa: CASSYSTVGGTEAFF
clone_size: many; j_call: TRBJ2-3; d_call: TRBD2; v_call: TRBV13; cdr3_nt: TGTGCCAGCAGCCCGCCCGAAGCTAGCGGAACTAGCACAGATACGCAGTATTTT; cdr3_aa: CASSPPEASGTSTDTQYF
clone_size: few; j_call: TRBJ2-1; d_call: TRBD2; v_call: TRBV6-6; cdr3_nt: TGTGCCAGCACCGAGACTAGCGGGGATATGAATGAGCAGTTCTTC; cdr3_aa: CASTETSGDMNEQFF
clone_size: -; j_call: TRBJ2-7; d_call: -; v_call: TRBV2; cdr3_nt: TGTGCCAGCAGTGAAGGTAGAAGCTCCTACGAGCAGTACTTC; cdr3_aa: CASSEGRSSYEQYF
clone_size: few; j_call: TRBJ2-2; d_call: TRBD2; v_call: TRBV27; cdr3_nt: TGTGCCAGCAGTTTTGGGGGGGACACCGGGGAGCTGTTTTTT; cdr3_aa: CASSFGGDTGELFF
clone_size: few; j_call: TRBJ1-6; d_call: TRBD1; v_call: TRBV28; cdr3_nt: TGTGCCAGCACAAGACAGGGGTCAGGATCACCCCTCCACTTT; cdr3_aa: CASTRQGSGSPLHF
clone_size: -; j_call: TRBJ2-5; d_call: -; v_call: TRBV9; cdr3_nt: TGTGCCAGCAGCGTGGATTCCCCGGCCGGGGAGACCCAGTACTTC; cdr3_aa: CASSVDSPAGETQYF
clone_size: few; j_call: TRBJ2-7; d_call: TRBD1; v_call: TRBV12-5; cdr3_nt: TGTGCTAGTGGTTTGGGGACAGGGGGCTACGAGCAGTACTTC; cdr3_aa: CASGLGTGGYEQYF